The 24 T cell receptor beta chains below come from one sample, sequenced in a study of T cell responses to AZD1222 COVID-19 vaccine. Sequencing was performed with immunoSEQ multiplex PCR; in TCRdb, only in-frame clones are kept and a portion is missing. The sample lists 55,000 to 70,000 clones; 88% were seen once. Sequencing was performed on peripheral blood, taken on day 0 of AZD1222 vaccination. These receptors came from an adult in good health.

The V call is TRBV29-1, the J call TRBJ1-2; D gene unclear. Looked up from germline, CDR1 is SQVTM and CDR2 is ANQGSEA. With 3 bases removed from V and 7 bases from J, the gap between germline ends came to 12 bases. The CDR3 has 12 residues. The CDR3 sequence is CSVDLMLGGYTF. The CDR3 nucleotides read TGCAGCGTTGATCTCATGCTCGGTGGCTACACCTTC.

The J gene is TRBJ2-7, the V gene TRBV11-1; 13 positions match TRBD2. This CDR3 is built from 16 residues. The junction had 6 bases not matched to a gene; V was cut back by 3 bases and J by 4 bases. The germline V gene encodes CDR1 SGHAT and CDR2 FQDESV (reference sequence). The CDR3 nucleotides are TGTGCCAGCAGCTTGGGACTAGCGGGAAACGTTTACGAGCAGTACTTC. Translating gives CASSLGLAGNVYEQYF.

V gene TRBV5-6 combines with J gene TRBJ1-2; unclear D gene. The CDR3 length is 13 residues. Trimming left V 0 bases short and J 2 bases short, with 5 bases between. Germline values: CDR1 SGHDT, CDR2 YYEEEE. Written as DNA, the CDR3 is TGTGCCAGCAGCTTGGGAAGGAACTATGGCTACACCTTC. Translation: CASSLGRNYGYTF.

The J gene is TRBJ2-2, the V gene TRBV5-1; 11 positions agree with TRBD1. There are 15 residues in the CDR3. Germline CDR1 reads SGHRS; CDR2 reads YFSETQ. J gave up 7 bases and V 3 bases, and 5 bases lay outside the gene matches. The CDR3 protein is CASSSSGTGGGELFF. As DNA, the CDR3 is TGCGCCAGCAGCTCGTCCGGGACAGGGGGCGGGGAGCTGTTTTTT.

This clone appeared a single time. The chain carries TRBV28 and TRBJ2-7; possible D gene TRBD1, 6 bases. The CDR3 is 13 amino acids. Germline V gene data show CDR1 as MDHEN and CDR2 as SYDVKM. Trimming left V 5 bases short and J 3 bases short, with 11 bases between. CDR3 amino acids: CASSLLDSYEQYF. The CDR3 DNA reads TGTGCCAGCAGTCTATTGGACAGCTACGAGCAGTACTTC.

This clone occurred once. The chain recombines TRBV14 with TRBJ2-7, with 10 bases that match TRBD1. The CDR3 loop spans 16 amino acids. Trimming took 2 bases from V and 4 from J; bases not matched to a gene: 8. Germline V gene lookup returns CDR1 SGHDN and CDR2 FVKESK. CDR3 amino acids: CASSQHTGTGAYEQYF. CDR3 bases: TGTGCCAGCAGCCAACATACCGGGACAGGGGCATACGAGCAGTACTTC. Filled out from reference TRBV14 and TRBJ2-7, the complete variable domain reads EAGVTQFPSHSVIEKGQTVTLRCDPISGHDNLYWYRRVMGKEIKFLLHFVKESKQDESGMPNNRFLAERTGGTYSTLKVQPAELEDSGVYFCASSQHTGTGAYEQYFGPGTRLTVT.

V usage is TRBV5-6 and J usage is TRBJ1-1, with D hard to call. V dropped 3 bases and J dropped 0 bases, with 3 bases sitting between them. This CDR3 is built from 12 residues. CDR1 is SGHDT and CDR2 is YYEEEE in the germline V gene. The CDR3 nucleotides are TGTGCCAGCAGCTATATGAACACTGAAGCTTTCTTT. Translation: CASSYMNTEAFF.

This clone showed up just a few times. The chain links TRBV19 to TRBJ2-2; a possible D gene is TRBD2 (6 bases). The CDR3 sequence is 15 residues long. The V gene's germline CDR1 is LNHDA and CDR2 SQIVND (reference sequence). V gave up 9 bases and J gave up 6 bases, with 20 bases separating them. The CDR3 sequence is CASKLGLQEPGELFF. CDR3 coding DNA: TGTGCCAGCAAGCTCGGACTACAAGAACCCGGGGAGCTGTTTTTT.

The chain has TRBV7-8 and TRBJ2-4; D gene ambiguous. CDR1 and CDR2 (germline): SGHVS, FQNEAQ. The CDR3 totals 15 residues. Trimming took off 7 bases at V and 0 bases at J, with 13 bases between the two ends. CDR3: CASTSDRLAKNIQYF. The CDR3 DNA follows: TGTGCCAGCACCTCCGATCGGCTAGCCAAAAACATTCAGTACTTC.

This clone has just a few counts. The chain links TRBV7-9 to TRBJ2-7; D not resolved. The length of the CDR3 is 15 residues. Trimming left V 5 bases short and J 0 bases short, with 14 bases between. Germline V gene sequence: CDR1 SEHNR, CDR2 FQNEAQ (reference sequence). DNA of the CDR3: TGTGCCAGCAGCCCCCGCGCAGCCAGCTCCTACGAGCAGTACTTC. Its protein product is CASSPRAASSYEQYF.

The chain carries TRBV27 and TRBJ2-1; 12 bases fit TRBD2. The length of the CDR3 is 18 residues. The germline V gene has CDR1 MNHEY and CDR2 SMNVEV (reference sequence). Trimming took 7 bases from V and 4 from J; bases not matched to a gene: 14. CDR3 in DNA: TGTGCCAGCATCGGACTAGCGGGACCCCCCTACTATTACAATGAGCAGTTCTTC. Encoded protein: CASIGLAGPPYYYNEQFF.

This chain connects TRBV7-9 to TRBJ1-5; D not resolved. The CDR3 sequence is 14 residues long. V lost 1 base and J lost 7, with 11 bases in between. Germline assignment: CDR1 SEHNR and CDR2 FQNEAQ (reference sequence). The CDR3, as DNA: TGTGCCAGCAGCTTAGAGGGTGGATGGCAGCCCCAGCATTTT. This encodes CASSLEGGWQPQHF.

The genes are TRBV4-1 and TRBJ2-1; D is tentatively TRBD1 or TRBD2 (5 bases each). Germline CDR1 and CDR2: MGHRA and YSYEKL. Trimming removed 1 base from V and 10 bases from J, with 17 bases in between. The CDR3 runs 15 residues. The CDR3 sequence is CASSQGGTYDSEQFF. The CDR3 nucleotides are TGCGCCAGCAGCCAAGGTGGGACCTACGACAGCGAGCAGTTCTTC.

In nucleotides, the CDR3 is TGTGCCAGCAGCAGAACCCGGGGTCGCGGTGGCTACACCTTC. Residues: CASSRTRGRGGYTF. The rearrangement uses TRBV3-1 (or the pseudogene TRBV3-2) and TRBJ1-2, with D uncertain. Trimming left V 5 bases short and J 7 bases short, with 17 bases between. CDR3 length: 14 amino acids. Germline CDR1 reads LGHDT; CDR2 reads YNNKEL (reference sequence).

This clone occurred once. The V call is TRBV6-5, the J call TRBJ2-3; 7 bases are shared with TRBD1. The CDR3 runs to 14 residues. Looked up from germline, CDR1 is MNHEY and CDR2 is SVGAGI. J gave up 0 bases and V 10 bases, and 7 bases lay outside the gene matches. The CDR3: CATKRTGSTDTQYF. CDR3 nucleotides: TGTGCCACTAAGCGGACAGGTAGCACAGATACGCAGTATTTT.

The chain uses TRBV6-6 and TRBJ2-3, with 8 bases identical to TRBD1. Germline V gene lookup returns CDR1 MNHNY and CDR2 SVGAGI (reference sequence). This CDR3 has 16 amino acids. After removal of 5 bases from V and 4 bases from J, the junction contained 11 bases not matched to a gene. CDR3 residues: CASSRMYGQGADTQYF. The CDR3 DNA sequence: TGTGCCAGCAGTCGAATGTACGGACAGGGAGCAGATACGCAGTATTTT.

The chain couples TRBV7-6 to TRBJ2-1, with 8 bases matching TRBD2. Losses at the gene ends were 5 bases for V and 10 bases for J; bases not matched to a gene: 25. Germline V gene data show CDR1 as SGHVS and CDR2 as FNYEAQ. This CDR3 is 19 amino acids long. This CDR3 is CASSETSGDLVVISREQFF. The CDR3 nucleotides are TGTGCCAGCAGCGAAACTAGCGGTGACCTTGTCGTGATAAGTAGGGAGCAGTTCTTC.

The chain uses TRBV6-5 and TRBJ2-7; D remains ambiguous. This CDR3 has 14 amino acids. Germline CDR1 MNHEY, CDR2 SVGAGI. The V end lost 5 bases, the J end lost 0 bases, and 11 bases lay between the germline ends. The CDR3 sequence is CASSMKQSSYEQYF. DNA for the CDR3: TGTGCCAGCAGTATGAAACAGAGCTCCTACGAGCAGTACTTC.

The genes are TRBV18 and TRBJ1-4; TRBD1 might be the D (5 bases). CDR3 size: 14 residues. The V gene's germline CDR1 is KGHSH and CDR2 LQKENI. V lost 6 bases and J lost 11, with 19 bases in between. The CDR3 DNA reads TGTGCCAGCTCCCCAGGACGGGGGTCGGAGAAACTGTTTTTT. Its protein product is CASSPGRGSEKLFF.

The chain combines TRBV7-9 with TRBJ2-2; unclear D gene. V was cut by 1 base and J by 5 bases, with 8 bases left in between. Germline CDR1 reads SEHNR; CDR2 reads FQNEAQ (reference sequence). This CDR3 is built from 14 residues. This CDR3 is CASSLEGLTGELFF. For the CDR3, the DNA is TGTGCCAGCAGCTTAGAGGGTTTGACCGGGGAGCTGTTTTTT.

The chain has TRBV29-1 and TRBJ1-1; D not resolved. The CDR3 spans 12 residues. Trimming cost V 6 bases and J 1 base, with 9 bases left between them. Germline V gene data show CDR1 as SQVTM and CDR2 as ANQGSEA. The CDR3 DNA follows: TGCAGCGTCCATGGCCCGAACACTGAAGCTTTCTTT. As protein: CSVHGPNTEAFF.

V gene TRBV9 combines with J gene TRBJ2-3; TRBD2 matches at 8 bases. V lost 0 bases, J lost 5 bases, and 8 bases stayed unmatched. CDR3 length: 16 amino acids. In germline, CDR1 is SGDLS, CDR2 YYNGEE. As DNA, the CDR3 is TGTGCCAGCAGCGTAGGAGGAGCGGGAGCGGGAGATACGCAGTATTTT. This gives the protein CASSVGGAGAGDTQYF.

The V gene is TRBV28, the J gene TRBJ2-7; TRBD1 aligns across 9 bases. The V gene end was trimmed by 6 bases and the J gene end by 5 bases; junction bases not matched to a gene: 11. CDR3 length: 15 amino acids. CDR1 and CDR2 from the germline V gene are MDHEN and SYDVKM. The CDR3 is CASSFSRTGVDEQYF. Written as DNA, the CDR3 is TGTGCCAGCAGCTTTTCCCGGACAGGGGTCGACGAGCAGTACTTC.

V and J are TRBV7-9 and TRBJ1-2, with TRBD1 matching over 7 bases. CDR1 and CDR2 from the germline V gene are SEHNR and FQNEAQ (reference sequence). The CDR3 loop spans 16 amino acids. V shed 1 base and J 3 bases; nucleotides not matched to a gene: 8. The DNA of the CDR3 is TGTGCCAGCAGCTTAGTGGGGCAGGGGGTTGACTATGGCTACACCTTC. Encoded protein: CASSLVGQGVDYGYTF.